The clone carrying this T cell receptor beta chain appeared many times. Its antigen is not identified. The CDR3 regions of TCR beta were amplified from RNA transcripts. The HTBI primer set served for first-round RT-PCR of the TCR CDR3. TCRdb used MiXCR to reprocess the multiplex PCR reads, holding one entry per CDR3 protein. The sample carries over 350,000 distinct CDR3 sequences, around 15% recorded once. This sample is drawn from a study of T cells in Graves' hyperthyroidism and ophthalmopathy. Overall study results and limits: Most thyroid clonotypes expanded above 0.001 appeared in blood too.

CDR1 is SQVTM, CDR2 ANQGSEA, per germline. Trimming shortened V by 6 bases and J by 0 bases, and 17 bases separated the two germline ends. The CDR3 consists of 15 residues. The sequence came from a man aged 50 to 60 with Graves' ophthalmopathy. Sequences were obtained from blood. The V gene is TRBV29-1, the J gene TRBJ1-1, with a weak D call TRBD1 (6 bases). The CDR3 loop reads CSVARGDGVNTEAFF. In DNA form, the CDR3 reads TGCAGCGTCGCAAGGGGGGACGGAGTGAACACTGAAGCTTTCTTT. Full variable domain (rest looked up from reference TRBV29-1 and TRBJ1-1): SAVISQKPSRDICQRGTSLTIQCQVDSQVTMMFWYRQQPGQSLTLIATANQGSEATYESGFVIDKFPISRPNLTFSTLTVSNMSPEDSSIYLCSVARGDGVNTEAFFGQGTRLTVV.